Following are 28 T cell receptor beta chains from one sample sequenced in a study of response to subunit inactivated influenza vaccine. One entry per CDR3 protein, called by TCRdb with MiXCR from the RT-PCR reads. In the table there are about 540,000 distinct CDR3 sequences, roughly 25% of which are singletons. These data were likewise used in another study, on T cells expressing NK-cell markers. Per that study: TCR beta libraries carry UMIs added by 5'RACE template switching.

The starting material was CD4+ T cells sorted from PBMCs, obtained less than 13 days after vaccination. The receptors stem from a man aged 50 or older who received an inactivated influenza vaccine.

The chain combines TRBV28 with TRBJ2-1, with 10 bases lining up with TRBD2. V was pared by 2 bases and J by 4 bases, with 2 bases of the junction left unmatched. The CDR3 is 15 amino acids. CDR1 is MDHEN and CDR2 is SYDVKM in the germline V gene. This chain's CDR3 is CASSLGTSVYNEQFF. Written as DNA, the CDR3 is TGTGCCAGCAGTTTAGGGACTAGCGTTTACAATGAGCAGTTCTTC.

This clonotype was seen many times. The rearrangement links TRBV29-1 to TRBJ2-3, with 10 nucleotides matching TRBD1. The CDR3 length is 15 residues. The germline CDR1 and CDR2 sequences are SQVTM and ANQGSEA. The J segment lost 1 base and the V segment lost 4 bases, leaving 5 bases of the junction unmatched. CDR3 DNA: TGCAGCGTTGCCGGGACAGGGGACGGCACAGATACGCAGTATTTT. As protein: CSVAGTGDGTDTQYF.

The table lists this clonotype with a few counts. The CDR3 spells CSARDPSGGNEQFF. The CDR3 coding sequence is TGCAGTGCTAGAGATCCATCAGGGGGCAATGAGCAGTTCTTC. This chain connects TRBV20-1 to TRBJ2-1; TRBD1 agrees at 7 bases. The V gene end was trimmed by 0 bases and the J gene end by 6 bases; junction bases not matched to a gene: 5. Germline V gene data show CDR1 as DFQATT and CDR2 as SNEGSKA (reference sequence). The CDR3 runs 14 residues.

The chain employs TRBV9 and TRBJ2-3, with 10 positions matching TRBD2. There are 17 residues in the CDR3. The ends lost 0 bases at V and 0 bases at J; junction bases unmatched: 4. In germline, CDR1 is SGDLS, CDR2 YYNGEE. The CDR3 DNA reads TGTGCCAGCAGCGTAGGGGTAGCGGGGGGCAGCACAGATACGCAGTATTTT. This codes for CASSVGVAGGSTDTQYF.

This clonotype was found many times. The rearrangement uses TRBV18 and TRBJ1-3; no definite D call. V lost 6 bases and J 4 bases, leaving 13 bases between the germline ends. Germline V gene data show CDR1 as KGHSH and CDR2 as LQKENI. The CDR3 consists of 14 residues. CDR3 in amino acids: CASSPDKNGNTIYF. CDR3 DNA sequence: TGTGCCAGCTCCCCCGACAAGAACGGAAACACCATATATTTT.

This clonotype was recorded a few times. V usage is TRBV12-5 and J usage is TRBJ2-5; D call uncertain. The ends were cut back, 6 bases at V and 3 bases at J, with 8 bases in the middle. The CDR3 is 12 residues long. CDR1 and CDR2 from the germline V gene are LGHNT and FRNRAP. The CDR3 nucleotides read TGTGCTAGTGGAATAGGAGAAGAGACCCAGTACTTC. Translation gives CASGIGEETQYF.

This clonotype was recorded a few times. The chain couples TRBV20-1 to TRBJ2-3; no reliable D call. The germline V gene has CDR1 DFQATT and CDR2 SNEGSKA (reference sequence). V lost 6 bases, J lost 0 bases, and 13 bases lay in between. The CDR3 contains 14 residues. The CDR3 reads CSAFPADSTDTQYF. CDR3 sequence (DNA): TGCAGTGCGTTCCCAGCTGACAGCACAGATACGCAGTATTTT.

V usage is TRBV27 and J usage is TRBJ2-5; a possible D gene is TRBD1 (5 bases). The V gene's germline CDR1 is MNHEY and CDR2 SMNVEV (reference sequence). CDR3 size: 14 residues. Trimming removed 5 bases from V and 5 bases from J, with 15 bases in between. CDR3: CASSANRFWETQYF. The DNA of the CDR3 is TGTGCCAGCAGTGCAAACAGGTTTTGGGAGACCCAGTACTTC.

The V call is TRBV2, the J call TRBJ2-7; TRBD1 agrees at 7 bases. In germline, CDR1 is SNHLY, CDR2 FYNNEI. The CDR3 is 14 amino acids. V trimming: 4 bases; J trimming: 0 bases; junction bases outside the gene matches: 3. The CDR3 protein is CASSGRGNSYEQYF. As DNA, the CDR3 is TGTGCCAGCAGTGGCAGGGGGAACTCCTACGAGCAGTACTTC.

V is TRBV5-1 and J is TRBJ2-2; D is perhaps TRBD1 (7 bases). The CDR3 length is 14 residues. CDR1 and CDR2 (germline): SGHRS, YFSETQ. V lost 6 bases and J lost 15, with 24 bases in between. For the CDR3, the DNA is TGCGCCAGCAAAGAGTTGGAGGGGGCCAGAGGGGTGTTTTTT. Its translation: CASKELEGARGVFF.

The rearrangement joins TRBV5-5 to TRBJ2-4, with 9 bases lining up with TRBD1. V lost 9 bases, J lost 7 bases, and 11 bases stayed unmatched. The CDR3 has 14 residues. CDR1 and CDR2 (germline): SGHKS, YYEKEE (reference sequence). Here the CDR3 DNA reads TGTGCCAACAGACCGACCGGGACAGGGAACATTCAGTACTTC. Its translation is CANRPTGTGNIQYF.

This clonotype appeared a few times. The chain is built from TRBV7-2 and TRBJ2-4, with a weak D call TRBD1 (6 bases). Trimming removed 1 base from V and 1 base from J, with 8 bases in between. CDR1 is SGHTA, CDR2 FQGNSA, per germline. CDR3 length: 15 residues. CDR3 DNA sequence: TGTGCCAGCAGCTTAGACAGGGTGGCCAAAAACATTCAGTACTTC. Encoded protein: CASSLDRVAKNIQYF.

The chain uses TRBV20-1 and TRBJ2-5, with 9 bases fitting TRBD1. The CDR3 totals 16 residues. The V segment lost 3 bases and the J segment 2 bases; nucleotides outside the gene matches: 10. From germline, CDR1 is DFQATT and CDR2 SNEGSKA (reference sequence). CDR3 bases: TGCAGTGCTAGTCCTCATTGGGACAGGGCGCAAGAGACCCAGTACTTC. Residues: CSASPHWDRAQETQYF.

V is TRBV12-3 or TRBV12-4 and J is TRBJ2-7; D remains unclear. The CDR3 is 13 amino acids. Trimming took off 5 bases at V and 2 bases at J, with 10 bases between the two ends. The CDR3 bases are TGTGCCAGCAGTGTCCGGAGTACCTACGAGCAGTACTTC. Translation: CASSVRSTYEQYF.

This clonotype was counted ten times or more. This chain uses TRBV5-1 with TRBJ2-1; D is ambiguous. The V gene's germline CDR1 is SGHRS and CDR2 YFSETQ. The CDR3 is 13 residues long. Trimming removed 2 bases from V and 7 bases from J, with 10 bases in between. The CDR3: CASSFRLGNEQFF. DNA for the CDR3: TGCGCCAGCAGCTTTAGATTAGGGAATGAGCAGTTCTTC.

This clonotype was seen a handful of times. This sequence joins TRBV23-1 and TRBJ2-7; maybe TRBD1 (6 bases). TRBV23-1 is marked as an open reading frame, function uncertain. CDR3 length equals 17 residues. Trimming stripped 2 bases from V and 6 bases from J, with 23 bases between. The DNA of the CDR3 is TGCGCCAGCAGTCAAGGTAACGGGACACGTTCAGGCACCGAGCAGTACTTC. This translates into CASSQGNGTRSGTEQYF.

For the CDR3, the DNA is TGTGCCAGCAGTCTTGGACGGACTTATAGCAATCAGCCCCAGCATTTT. Its translation: CASSLGRTYSNQPQHF. V and J are TRBV2 and TRBJ1-5, with D unclear. Trimming pared 5 bases from V and 0 bases from J, leaving 14 bases between. The CDR3 extends over 16 amino acids. Germline V gene sequence: CDR1 SNHLY, CDR2 FYNNEI.

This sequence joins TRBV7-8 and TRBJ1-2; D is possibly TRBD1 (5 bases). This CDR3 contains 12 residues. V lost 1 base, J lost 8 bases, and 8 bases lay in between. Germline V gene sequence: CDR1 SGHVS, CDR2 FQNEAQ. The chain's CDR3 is CASSLDGTGYTF. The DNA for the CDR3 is TGTGCCAGCAGCTTAGACGGGACGGGCTACACCTTC.

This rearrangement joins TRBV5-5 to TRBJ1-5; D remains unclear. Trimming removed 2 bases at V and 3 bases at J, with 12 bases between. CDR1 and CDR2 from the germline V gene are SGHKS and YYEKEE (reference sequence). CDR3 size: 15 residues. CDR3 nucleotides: TGTGCCAGCAGCTTTTCCTCCCGTCTCAATCAGCCCCAGCATTTT. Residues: CASSFSSRLNQPQHF.

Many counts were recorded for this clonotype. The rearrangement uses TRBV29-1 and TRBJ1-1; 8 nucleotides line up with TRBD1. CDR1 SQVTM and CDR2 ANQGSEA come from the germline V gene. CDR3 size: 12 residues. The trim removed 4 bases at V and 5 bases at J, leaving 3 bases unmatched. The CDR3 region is CSVATGVTEAFF. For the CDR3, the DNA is TGCAGCGTTGCGACAGGGGTAACTGAAGCTTTCTTT.

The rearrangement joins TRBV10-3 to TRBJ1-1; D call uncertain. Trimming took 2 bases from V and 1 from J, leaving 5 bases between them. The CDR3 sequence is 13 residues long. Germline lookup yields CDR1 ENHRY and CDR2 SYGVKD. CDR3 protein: CAISEKSNTEAFF. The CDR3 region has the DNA TGTGCCATCAGTGAGAAATCGAACACTGAAGCTTTCTTT.

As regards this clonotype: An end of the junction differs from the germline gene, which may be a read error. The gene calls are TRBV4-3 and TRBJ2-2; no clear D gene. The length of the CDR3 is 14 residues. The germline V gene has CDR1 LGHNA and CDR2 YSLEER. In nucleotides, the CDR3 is TGCCCCAGCAGCCAAGATTGGGGCACCGGGGAGCTGTTTTTT. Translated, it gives CPSSQDWGTGELFF.

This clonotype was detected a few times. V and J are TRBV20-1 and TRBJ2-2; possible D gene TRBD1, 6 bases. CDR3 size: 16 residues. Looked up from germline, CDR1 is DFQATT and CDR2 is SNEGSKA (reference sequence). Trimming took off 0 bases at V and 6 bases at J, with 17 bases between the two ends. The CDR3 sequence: CSARDIQGLMAGELFF. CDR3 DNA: TGCAGTGCTAGAGATATTCAGGGGTTGATGGCCGGGGAGCTGTTTTTT.

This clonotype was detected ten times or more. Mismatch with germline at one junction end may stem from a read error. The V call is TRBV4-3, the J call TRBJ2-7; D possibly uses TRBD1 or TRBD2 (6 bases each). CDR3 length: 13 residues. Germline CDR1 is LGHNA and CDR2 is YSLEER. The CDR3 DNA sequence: TGTGCCAGCAGCCAAGGAGGGGGTTACGAGCAGTACTTC. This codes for CASSQGGGYEQYF.

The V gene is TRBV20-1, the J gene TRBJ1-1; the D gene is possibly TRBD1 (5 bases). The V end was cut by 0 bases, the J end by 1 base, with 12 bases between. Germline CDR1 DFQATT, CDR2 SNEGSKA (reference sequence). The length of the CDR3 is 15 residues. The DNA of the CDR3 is TGCAGTGCTAGAGAGGAAGGGGTGACGAACACTGAAGCTTTCTTT. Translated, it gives CSAREEGVTNTEAFF.

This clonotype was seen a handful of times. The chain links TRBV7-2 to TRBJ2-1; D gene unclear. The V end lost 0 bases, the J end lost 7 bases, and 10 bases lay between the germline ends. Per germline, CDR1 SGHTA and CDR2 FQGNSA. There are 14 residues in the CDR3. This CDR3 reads CASSLAFSQNEQFF. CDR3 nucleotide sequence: TGTGCCAGCAGCTTAGCGTTTAGCCAGAATGAGCAGTTCTTC.

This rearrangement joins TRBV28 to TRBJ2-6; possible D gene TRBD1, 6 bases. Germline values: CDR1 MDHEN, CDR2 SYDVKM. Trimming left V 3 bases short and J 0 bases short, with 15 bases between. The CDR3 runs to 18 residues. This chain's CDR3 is CASSLIGLGASGANVLTF. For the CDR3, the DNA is TGTGCCAGCAGTTTGATTGGCTTGGGGGCCTCTGGGGCCAACGTCCTGACTTTC.

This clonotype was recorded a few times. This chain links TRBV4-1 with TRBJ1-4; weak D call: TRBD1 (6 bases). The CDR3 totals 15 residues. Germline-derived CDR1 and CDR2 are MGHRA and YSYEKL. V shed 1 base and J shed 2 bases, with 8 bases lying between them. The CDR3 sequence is CASSQATGTNEKLFF. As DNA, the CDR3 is TGCGCCAGCAGCCAAGCTACAGGGACTAATGAAAAACTGTTTTTT.